The present T cell receptor (beta chain) was sequenced within a study of OX40 agonist ivuxolimab in advanced cancers. Study as a whole: Ivuxolimab, an agonistic anti-OX40 (CD134) antibody, was given to patients. Roughly two fifths of patients had received prior checkpoint inhibitor therapy.

There are 14 residues in the CDR3. V shed 2 bases, J shed 8 bases, and the junction held 6 bases outside the gene matches. Germline V CDR1 and CDR2: MDHEN, SYDVKM. Profiling relied on immunoSEQ multiplex PCR, and the TCRdb table lists in-frame clones only, not all of them. Of 90,000 to 150,000 clones in the sample, around 87% were seen once. Patients with a history of autoimmune disease or on systemic immunosuppression were excluded. The clonotype was recovered from an adult with an advanced solid tumor such as melanoma, head and neck, liver or kidney cancer. The sequencing here drew on CD4+ or CD8+ T cells sorted from blood, taken in a trial of the OX40 agonist ivuxolimab. The genes are TRBV28 and TRBJ1-2; 9 nucleotides agree with TRBD1. The CDR3 nucleotides read TGTGCCAGCAGTTTAACAGGGGGCTTAGGGGGCTACACCTTC. Protein product: CASSLTGGLGGYTF.